The clone carrying this T cell receptor beta chain was seen only a few times. The antigen is undetermined. This specimen comes from a study of response to subunit inactivated influenza vaccine. Study-level findings and limits: Authors suggested each seasonal flu vaccination may recruit only limited numbers of new T cells.

TCRdb reprocessed the RT-PCR reads via MiXCR and lists one record per CDR3 protein. The sample has roughly 570,000 distinct CDR3 sequences; less than 15% are singletons. In germline, CDR1 is MNHEY, CDR2 SMNVEV (reference sequence). Between the trimmed V and J ends, which lost 5 bases and 3 bases, there was a span of 14 bases. The CDR3 spans 14 residues. The source is a man in his forties or fifties who received an inactivated influenza vaccine. The rearrangement joins TRBV27 to TRBJ2-7; D is unclear. The sequenced sample was PBMCs from blood, obtained about 11 days after vaccination. The CDR3 coding sequence is TGTGCCAGCAGTGCTGCCCCCGCCGGCTACGAGCAGTACTTC. The encoded protein is CASSAAPAGYEQYF.